The clone carrying this T cell receptor beta chain was recorded only once. Its antigen remains unidentified. Method: immunoSEQ multiplex PCR; TCRdb's copy keeps in-frame clones and lacks some. This sample yields 100,000 to 150,000 clones, of which over 75% are seen a single time; about a fifth belongs to the top ten. This specimen comes from a study of T cell responses to AZD1222 COVID-19 vaccine. Study conclusions and caveats: White British donors predominated, females outnumbered males, and clonal diversity was possibly underestimated.

Germline assignment: CDR1 MGHRA and CDR2 YSYEKL. Trimming cost V 0 bases and J 1 base, with 17 bases left between them. The CDR3 length is 18 residues. The chain carries TRBV4-1 and TRBJ2-3, with D unclear. Sequenced here: peripheral blood, sampled on day 0 of AZD1222 vaccination. This TCR derives from an adult in good health. CDR3 sequence reads: CASSQDLAVRLRTDTQYF. The CDR3 region has the DNA TGCGCCAGCAGCCAAGATCTGGCGGTGAGGCTCCGCACAGATACGCAGTATTTT.